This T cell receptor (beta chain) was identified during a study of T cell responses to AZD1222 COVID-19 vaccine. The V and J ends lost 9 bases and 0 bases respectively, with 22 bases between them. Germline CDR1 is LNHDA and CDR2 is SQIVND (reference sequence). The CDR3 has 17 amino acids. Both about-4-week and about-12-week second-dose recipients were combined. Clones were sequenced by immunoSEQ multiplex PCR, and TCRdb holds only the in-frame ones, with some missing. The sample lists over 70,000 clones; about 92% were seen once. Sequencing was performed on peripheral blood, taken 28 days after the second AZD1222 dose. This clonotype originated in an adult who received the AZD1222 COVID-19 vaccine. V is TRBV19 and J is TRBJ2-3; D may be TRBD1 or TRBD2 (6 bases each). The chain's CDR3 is CARKPPTGAISTDTQYF. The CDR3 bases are TGTGCCAGAAAGCCACCCACGGGGGCGATTAGCACAGATACGCAGTATTTT.